The TCR beta chain under discussion was sequenced for a study of regulatory T cells in long-lasting Graves disease. Time point: newly diagnosed GD, antithyroid drugs for less than 3 months. The TCR library was made from RNA extracted from PBMCs. iRepertoire HTBI primers and Arm-PCR of CDR3 regions built TCR beta libraries. TCRdb re-called the multiplex PCR reads with MiXCR, one entry per CDR3 protein. The sample has about 500,000 distinct CDR3 sequences, more than 10% seen once. In this sample, this clonotype turned up many times. The V gene's germline CDR1 is MNHEY and CDR2 SMNVEV (reference sequence). The CDR3 covers 15 residues. V lost 5 bases to trimming and J lost 0 bases, with 12 bases between them. These data were also reused for a study on T cells in Graves' hyperthyroidism and ophthalmopathy.

Sequenced here: peripheral blood mononuclear cells (PBMCs), sampled at new diagnosis, from a patient treated with antithyroid drugs. This TCR came from a woman in her 30s with Graves disease. V and J are TRBV27 and TRBJ2-3; the D is unclear. The CDR3 sequence is CASSAAGASTDTQYF. The CDR3 bases are TGTGCCAGCAGTGCGGCAGGAGCTAGCACAGATACGCAGTATTTT.